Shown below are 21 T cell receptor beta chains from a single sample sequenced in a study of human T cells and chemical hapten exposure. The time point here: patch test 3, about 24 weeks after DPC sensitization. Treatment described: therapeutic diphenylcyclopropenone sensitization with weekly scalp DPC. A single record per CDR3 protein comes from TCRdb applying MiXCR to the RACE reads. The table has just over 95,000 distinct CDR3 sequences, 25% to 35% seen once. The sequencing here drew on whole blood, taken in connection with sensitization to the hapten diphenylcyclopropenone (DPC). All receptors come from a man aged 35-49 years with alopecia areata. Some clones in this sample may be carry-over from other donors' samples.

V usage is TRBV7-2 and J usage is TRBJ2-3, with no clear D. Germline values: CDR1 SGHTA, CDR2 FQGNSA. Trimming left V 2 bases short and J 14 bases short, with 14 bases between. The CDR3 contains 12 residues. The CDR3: CASSLQMGQAYF. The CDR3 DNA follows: TGTGCCAGCAGCTTACAGATGGGCCAGGCGTATTTT.

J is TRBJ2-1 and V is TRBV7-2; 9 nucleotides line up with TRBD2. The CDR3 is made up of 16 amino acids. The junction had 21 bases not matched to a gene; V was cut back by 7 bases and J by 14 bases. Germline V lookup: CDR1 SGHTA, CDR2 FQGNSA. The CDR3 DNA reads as TGTGCCAGCACCGAACCCAGGGGACTAGCACGGGGAGAGGAGTTCTTC. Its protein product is CASTEPRGLARGEEFF.

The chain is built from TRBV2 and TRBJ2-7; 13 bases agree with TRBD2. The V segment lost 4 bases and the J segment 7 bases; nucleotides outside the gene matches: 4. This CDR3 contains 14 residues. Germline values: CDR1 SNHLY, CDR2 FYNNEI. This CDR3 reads CASSGLAGGFEQYF. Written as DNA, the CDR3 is TGTGCCAGCAGTGGACTAGCGGGAGGATTTGAGCAGTACTTC.

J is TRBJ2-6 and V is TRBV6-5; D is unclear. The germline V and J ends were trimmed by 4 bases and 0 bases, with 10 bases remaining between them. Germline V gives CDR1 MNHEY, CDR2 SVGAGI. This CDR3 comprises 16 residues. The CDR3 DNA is TGTGCCAGCAGTTTTATTGCCCTCTCTGGGGCCAACGTCCTGACTTTC. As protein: CASSFIALSGANVLTF.

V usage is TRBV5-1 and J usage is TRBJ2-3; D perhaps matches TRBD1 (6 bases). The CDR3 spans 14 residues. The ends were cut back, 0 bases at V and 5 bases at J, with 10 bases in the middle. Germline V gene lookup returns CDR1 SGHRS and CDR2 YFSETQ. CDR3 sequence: CASSLGQVRDTQYF. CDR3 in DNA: TGCGCCAGCAGCTTGGGACAGGTTAGAGATACGCAGTATTTT.

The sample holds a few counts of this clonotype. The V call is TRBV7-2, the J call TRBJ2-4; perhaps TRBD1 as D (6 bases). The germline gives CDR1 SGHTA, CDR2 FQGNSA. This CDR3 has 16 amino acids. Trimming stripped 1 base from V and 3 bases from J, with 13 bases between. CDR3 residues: CASSLVGLDSKNIQYF. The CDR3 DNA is TGTGCCAGCAGCTTAGTGGGTTTGGACAGCAAAAACATTCAGTACTTC.

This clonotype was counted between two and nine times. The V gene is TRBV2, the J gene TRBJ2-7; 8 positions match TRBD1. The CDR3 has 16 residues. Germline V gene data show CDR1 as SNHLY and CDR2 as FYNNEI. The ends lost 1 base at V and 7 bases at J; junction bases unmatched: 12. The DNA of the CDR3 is TGTGCCAGCAGTGAAGGCGTGACAGGGGAGGCGGGGGAGCAGTACTTC. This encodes CASSEGVTGEAGEQYF.

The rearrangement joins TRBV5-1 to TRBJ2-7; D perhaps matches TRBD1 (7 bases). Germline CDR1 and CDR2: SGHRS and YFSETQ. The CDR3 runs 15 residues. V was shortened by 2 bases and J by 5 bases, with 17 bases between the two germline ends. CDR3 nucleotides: TGCGCCAGCAGCTTACGCGGGACAGCGAGGGACGAGCAGTACTTC. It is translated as CASSLRGTARDEQYF.

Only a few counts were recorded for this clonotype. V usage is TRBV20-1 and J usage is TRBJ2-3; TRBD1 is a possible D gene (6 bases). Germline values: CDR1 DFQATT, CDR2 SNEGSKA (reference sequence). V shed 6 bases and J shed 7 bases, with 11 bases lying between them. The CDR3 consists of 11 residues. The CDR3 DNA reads TGCAGTGCGGATGGACAGCATACGCAGTATTTT. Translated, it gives CSADGQHTQYF.

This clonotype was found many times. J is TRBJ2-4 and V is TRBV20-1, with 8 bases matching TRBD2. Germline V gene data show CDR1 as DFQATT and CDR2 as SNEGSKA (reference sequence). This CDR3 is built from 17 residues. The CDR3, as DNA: TGCACCGCTAGTAGTTCAAGCGGGAGATTGACCAAAAACATTCAGTACTTC. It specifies CTASSSSGRLTKNIQYF.

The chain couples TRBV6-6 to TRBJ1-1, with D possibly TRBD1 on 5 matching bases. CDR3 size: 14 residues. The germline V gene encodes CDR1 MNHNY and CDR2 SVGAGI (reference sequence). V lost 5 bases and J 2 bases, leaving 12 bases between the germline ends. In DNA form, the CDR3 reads TGTGCCAGCAGTGCCCTAGGGGTCAACACTGAAGCTTTCTTT. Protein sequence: CASSALGVNTEAFF.

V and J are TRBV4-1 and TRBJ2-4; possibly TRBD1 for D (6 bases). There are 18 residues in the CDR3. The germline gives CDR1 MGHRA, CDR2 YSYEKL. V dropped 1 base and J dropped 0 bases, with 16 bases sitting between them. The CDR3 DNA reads TGCGCCAGCAGCCAAGTAGGGCGGCAGGGGCGAGCCAAAAACATTCAGTACTTC. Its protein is CASSQVGRQGRAKNIQYF.

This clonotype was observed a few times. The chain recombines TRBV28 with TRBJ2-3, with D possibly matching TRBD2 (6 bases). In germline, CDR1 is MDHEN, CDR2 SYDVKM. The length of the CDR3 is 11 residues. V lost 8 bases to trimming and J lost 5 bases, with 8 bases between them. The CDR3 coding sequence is TGTGCCAGCTGTAGCGGAGATACGCAGTATTTT. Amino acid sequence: CASCSGDTQYF.

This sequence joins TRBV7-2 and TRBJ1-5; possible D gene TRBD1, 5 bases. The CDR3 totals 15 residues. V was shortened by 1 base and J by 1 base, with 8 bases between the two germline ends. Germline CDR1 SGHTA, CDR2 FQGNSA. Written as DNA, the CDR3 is TGTGCCAGCAGCTTAGGGGGGGGGAGCAATCAGCCCCAGCATTTT. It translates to CASSLGGGSNQPQHF.

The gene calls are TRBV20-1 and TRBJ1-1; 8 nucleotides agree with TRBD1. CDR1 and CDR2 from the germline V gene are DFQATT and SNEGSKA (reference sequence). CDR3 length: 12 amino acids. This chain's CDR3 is CMPDRVNTEAFF. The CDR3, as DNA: TGCATGCCGGACAGGGTTAACACTGAAGCTTTCTTT.

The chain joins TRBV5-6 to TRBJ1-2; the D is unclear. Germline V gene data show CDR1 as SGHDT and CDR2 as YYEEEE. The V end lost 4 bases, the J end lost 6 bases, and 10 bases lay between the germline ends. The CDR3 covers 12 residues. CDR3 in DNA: TGTGCCAGCAGCCGGACTGACCATGGCTACACCTTC. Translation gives CASSRTDHGYTF.

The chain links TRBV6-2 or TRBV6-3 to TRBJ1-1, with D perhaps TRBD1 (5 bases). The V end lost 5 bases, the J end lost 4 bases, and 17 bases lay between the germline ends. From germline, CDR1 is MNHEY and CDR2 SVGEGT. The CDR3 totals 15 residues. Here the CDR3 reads CASSTQKTASTEAFF. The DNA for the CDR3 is TGTGCCAGCAGTACCCAAAAGACAGCCTCCACTGAAGCTTTCTTT.

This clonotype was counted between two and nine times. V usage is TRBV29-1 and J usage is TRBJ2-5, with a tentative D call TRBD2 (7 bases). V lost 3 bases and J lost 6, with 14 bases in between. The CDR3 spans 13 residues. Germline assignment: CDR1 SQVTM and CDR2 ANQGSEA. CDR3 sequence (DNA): TGCAGCGTTGAGGTCGGGGGGCTGAAGACCCAGTACTTC. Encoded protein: CSVEVGGLKTQYF.

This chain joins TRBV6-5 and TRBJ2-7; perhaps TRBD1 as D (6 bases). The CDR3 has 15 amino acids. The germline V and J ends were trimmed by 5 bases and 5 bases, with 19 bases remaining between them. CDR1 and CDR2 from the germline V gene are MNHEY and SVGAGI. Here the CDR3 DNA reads TGTGCCAGCAGTCCGACCGGGACACCTTTACACGAGCAGTACTTC. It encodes CASSPTGTPLHEQYF.

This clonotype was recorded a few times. The CDR3 bases are TGTGCCAGCACGAGAACAGGGACCGAAAAACTGTTTTTT. It codes for CASTRTGTEKLFF. The chain recombines TRBV28 with TRBJ1-4; tentatively, D is TRBD1 (6 bases). V was shortened by 7 bases and J by 8 bases, with 14 bases between the two germline ends. Germline V lookup: CDR1 MDHEN, CDR2 SYDVKM. This CDR3 contains 13 residues.

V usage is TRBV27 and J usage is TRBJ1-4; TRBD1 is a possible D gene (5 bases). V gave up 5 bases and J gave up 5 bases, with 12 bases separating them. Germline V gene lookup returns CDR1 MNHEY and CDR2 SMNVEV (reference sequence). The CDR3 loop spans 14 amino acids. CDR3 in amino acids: CASSPGHRNEKLFF. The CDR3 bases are TGTGCCAGCAGTCCCGGACACCGGAATGAAAAACTGTTTTTT.